The present entry profiles one T cell receptor beta chain with its context. The clone's antigen remains unknown. Each CD8+ T cell subset was flow-sorted in triplicate, with fewer than 350,000 cells per subset placed directly into RLT lysis buffer. To keep memory contaminants out, a stringent definition of naive CD8+ T cells was applied: CD45RO-CCR7+CD27+CD95-. Using standard density gradient centrifugation, peripheral blood mononuclear cells were isolated from buffy coats. Naive CXCR3-negative and CXCR3-positive CD8+ T cells were flow-sorted using a FACSAria III. Total RNA was extracted from sorted cells using an RNeasy Mini Kit. This sample was included in a study of CXCR3-negative and CXCR3-positive naive CD8 T cells (dated by TCRdb to between 2017 and 2020). With regard to the full study: In total, some 130 million TRB reads were obtained, or roughly 1.5 +/- 0.3 million reads per library. For the TRBV-TRBJ cluster analysis, the naive subsets came from 5 donors, while the memory cells came from 3 donors. Diversity and physicochemical repertoire analyses were performed on around 10 donors pooled from two independent experiments.

From the cysteine up to the phenylalanine, the CDR3 has a length of 15 residues. The nucleotide record is missing. CDR1 and CDR2 are read off the germline V gene as SQVTM and ANQGSEA. The instrument given in TCRdb is NextSeq 550. The Human TCR Profiling Kit (MiLaboratory) was used to make UMI-labeled 5' RACE TRB cDNA libraries. cDNA synthesis used the entire amount of extracted RNA, and PCR amplification then used the entire amount of cDNA produced. Libraries were prepared in parallel with an identical number of PCR cycles. Turning to the authors' computational methods: With a minimum of two reads required per UMI, MIGEC and MiXCR pulled out about 53,000 +/- 10,000 unique UMI-labeled TRB cDNA molecules from each library. Each library averaged roughly 36,000 +/- 9,600 functional in-frame TRB CDR3 nucleotide clonotypes without stop codons. Diversity metrics, including normalized Shannon-Wiener and Chao1, were computed in VDJtools after downsampling to 5000 UMI-labeled TRB molecules per sample. Clonotype-size-weighted physicochemical properties of the central five CDR3 residues (interaction energy, strength, volume and Kidera factor 4) were computed in VDJtools. TCRdb reprocessed the reads and lists each CDR3 protein sequence as a single entry, with no DNA. TCRdb's processing, not the authors' own work, is the source of the V and J calls. The sample table includes fewer than 80,000 distinct CDR3 sequences. Jointly, the top ten make up 3.5% to 5.5% of the sample.

Broad study findings and their caveats: TRB CDR3s from CXCR3-positive naive cells showed higher hydrophobicity (lower Kidera factor 4), lower energy, and higher strength and volume indices than CXCR3-negative naive cells. Both naive subsets had comparably high repertoire diversity, while memory CD8+ T cells had much lower repertoire diversity. Because CXCR3 expression was partially decreased after cryopreservation, freshly isolated PBMCs were used for most assays. Surface CD5, linked to self-reactivity in mice, was comparable between naive subsets; TCR interaction strength was therefore also inferred from TRB CDR3 physicochemical properties. TRBV-TRBJ usage was similar between naive CXCR3-negative and CXCR3-positive cells from the same donor, while memory cells showed distinct patterns.

This receptor was identified in a human donor in good health. Some clones in this sample may be carry-over from other donors' samples. The V gene is TRBV29-1 and the J gene is TRBJ2-3; TCRdb picks TRBD1, but there is no DNA to check that call. Sequences were obtained from naive CXCR3- CD8+ T cells from blood. The meaning of the sample's cell subset or site label: CD45RO-CCR7+CD27+CD95- naive CD8+ T cells lacking CXCR3 (TNR3-). CDR3 reads: CSVEQQGASEDTQYF.